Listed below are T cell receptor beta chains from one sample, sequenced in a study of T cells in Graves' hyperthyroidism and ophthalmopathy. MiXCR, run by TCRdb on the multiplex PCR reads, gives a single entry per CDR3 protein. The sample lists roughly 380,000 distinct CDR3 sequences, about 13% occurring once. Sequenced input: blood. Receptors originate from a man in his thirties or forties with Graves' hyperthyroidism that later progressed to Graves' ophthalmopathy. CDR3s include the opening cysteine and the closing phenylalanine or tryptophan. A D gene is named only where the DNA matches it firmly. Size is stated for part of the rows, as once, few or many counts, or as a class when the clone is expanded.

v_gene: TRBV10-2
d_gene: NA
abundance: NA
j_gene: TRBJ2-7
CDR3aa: CASKLLQGAYEQYF
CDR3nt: TGCGCCAGCAAGTTATTACAGGGTGCCTACGAGCAGTACTTC

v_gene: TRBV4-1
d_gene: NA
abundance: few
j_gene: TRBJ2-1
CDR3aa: CASSQPGQFYNEQFF
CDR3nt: TGCGCCAGCAGCCAACCAGGACAGTTTTACAATGAGCAGTTCTTC

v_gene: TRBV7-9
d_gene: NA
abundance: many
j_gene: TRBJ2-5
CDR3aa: CASSLVALGETQYF
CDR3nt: TGTGCCAGCAGCTTAGTCGCGCTGGGGGAGACCCAGTACTTC

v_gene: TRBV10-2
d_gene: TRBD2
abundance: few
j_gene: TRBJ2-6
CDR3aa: CASSVDPPSGTGANVLTF
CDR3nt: TGCGCCAGCAGTGTCGATCCCCCTAGCGGGACTGGGGCCAACGTCCTGACTTTC

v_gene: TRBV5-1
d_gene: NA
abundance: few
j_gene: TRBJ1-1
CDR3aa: CASSLVQGNEAFF
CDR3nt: TGCGCCAGCAGCTTGGTACAGGGTAACGAAGCTTTCTTT

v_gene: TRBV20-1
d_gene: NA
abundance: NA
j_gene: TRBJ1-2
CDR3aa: CSASSTDPNYGYTF
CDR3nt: TGCAGTGCTAGTTCGACGGACCCTAACTATGGCTACACCTTC

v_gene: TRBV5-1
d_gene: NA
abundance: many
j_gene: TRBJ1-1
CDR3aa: CASRGYQNTEAFF
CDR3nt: TGCGCCAGCAGGGGCTATCAGAACACTGAAGCTTTCTTT

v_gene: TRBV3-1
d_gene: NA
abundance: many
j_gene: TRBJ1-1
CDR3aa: CASSPGSLNTEAFF
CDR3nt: TGTGCCAGCAGCCCCGGATCCCTGAACACTGAAGCTTTCTTT

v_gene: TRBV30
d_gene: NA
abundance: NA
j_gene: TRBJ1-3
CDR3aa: CAWSDPTAGNTIYF
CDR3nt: TGTGCCTGGAGTGACCCGACAGCAGGAAACACCATATATTTT

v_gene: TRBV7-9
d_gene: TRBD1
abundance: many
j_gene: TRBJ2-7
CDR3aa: CASSSGTGDEQYF
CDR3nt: TGTGCCAGCAGCTCCGGGACAGGGGACGAGCAGTACTTC

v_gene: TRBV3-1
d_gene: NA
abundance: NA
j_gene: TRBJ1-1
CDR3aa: CASSQDRRGLGALF
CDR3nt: TGTGCCAGCAGCCAAGATAGGAGGGGACTGGGAGCTCTCTTT

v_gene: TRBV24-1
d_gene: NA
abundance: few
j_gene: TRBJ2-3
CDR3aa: CATSETGRVTDTQYF
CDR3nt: TGTGCCACCAGTGAGACTGGTAGAGTCACAGATACGCAGTATTTT

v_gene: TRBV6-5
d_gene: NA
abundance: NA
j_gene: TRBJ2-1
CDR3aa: CASSYSGGADNEQFF
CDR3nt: TGTGCCAGCAGTTACTCGGGGGGGGCCGACAATGAGCAGTTCTTC

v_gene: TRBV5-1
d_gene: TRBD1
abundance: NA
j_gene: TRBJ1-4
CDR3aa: CASSQGQGATNEKLFF
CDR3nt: TGCGCCAGCAGCCAGGGACAGGGGGCCACTAATGAAAAACTGTTTTTT

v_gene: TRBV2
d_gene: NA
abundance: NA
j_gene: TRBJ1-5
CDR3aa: CASSEDRFQPQHF
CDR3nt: TGTGCCAGCAGCGAAGACAGGTTTCAGCCCCAGCATTTT

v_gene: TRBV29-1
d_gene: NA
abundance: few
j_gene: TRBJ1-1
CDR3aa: CSFPPGDLNTEAFF
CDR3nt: TGCAGCTTCCCCCCTGGGGACCTGAACACTGAAGCTTTCTTT

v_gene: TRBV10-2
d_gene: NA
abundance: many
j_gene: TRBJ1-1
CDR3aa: CASSVPGNTEAFF
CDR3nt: TGCGCCAGCAGCGTCCCCGGAAACACTGAAGCTTTCTTT

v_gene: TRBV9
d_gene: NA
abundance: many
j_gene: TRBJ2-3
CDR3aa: CASSVASMGDTQYF
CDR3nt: TGTGCCAGCAGCGTAGCGTCGATGGGAGATACGCAGTATTTT

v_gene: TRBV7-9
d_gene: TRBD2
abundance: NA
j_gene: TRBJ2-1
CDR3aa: CASSLAPGGAAYNEQFF
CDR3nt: TGTGCCAGCAGCTTAGCCCCGGGGGGGGCGGCGTACAATGAGCAGTTCTTC

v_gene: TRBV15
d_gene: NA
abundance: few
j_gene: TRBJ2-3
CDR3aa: CATLEGGDTQYF
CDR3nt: TGTGCCACCCTCGAGGGGGGGGATACGCAGTATTTT

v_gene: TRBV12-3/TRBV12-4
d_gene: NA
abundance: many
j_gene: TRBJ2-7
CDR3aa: CASRDGSSYEQYF
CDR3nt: TGTGCCAGCAGGGACGGGAGCTCCTACGAGCAGTACTTC

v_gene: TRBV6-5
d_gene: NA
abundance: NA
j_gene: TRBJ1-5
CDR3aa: CVSSYPTDSNQPQHF
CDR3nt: TGTGTCAGCAGTTACCCGACAGATAGCAATCAGCCCCAGCATTTT

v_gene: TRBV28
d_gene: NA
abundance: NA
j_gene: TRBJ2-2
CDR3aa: CASTDTGELFF
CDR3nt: TGTGCCAGCACGGACACCGGGGAGCTGTTTTTT

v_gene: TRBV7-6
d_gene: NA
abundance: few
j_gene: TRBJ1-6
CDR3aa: CASSLAPDRQRGRSSYNSPPHF
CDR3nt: TGTGCCAGCAGCTTAGCGCCTGATCGGCAGCGGGGTCGGAGCTCCTATAATTCACCCCCCCACTTT

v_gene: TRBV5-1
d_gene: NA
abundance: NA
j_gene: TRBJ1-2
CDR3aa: CASSLELRGGYGYTF
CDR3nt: TGCGCCAGCAGCTTGGAGTTGCGGGGGGGCTATGGCTACACCTTC

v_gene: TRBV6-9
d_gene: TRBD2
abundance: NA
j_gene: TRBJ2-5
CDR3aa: CASSYPRLAGGQEETQYF
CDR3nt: TGTGCCAGCAGTTACCCCCGACTAGCGGGGGGGCAGGAGGAGACCCAGTACTTC

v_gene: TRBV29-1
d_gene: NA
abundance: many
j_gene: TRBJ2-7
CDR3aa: CSVVVYEQYF
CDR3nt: TGCAGCGTTGTCGTCTACGAGCAGTACTTC

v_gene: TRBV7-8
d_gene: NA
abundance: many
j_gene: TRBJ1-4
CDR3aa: CASSKRGRSEKLFF
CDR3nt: TGTGCCAGCAGCAAAAGGGGGAGAAGTGAAAAACTGTTTTTT

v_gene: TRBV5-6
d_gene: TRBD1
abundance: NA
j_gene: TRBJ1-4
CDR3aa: CASSLGQGAKIEKLFF
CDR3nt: TGTGCCAGCAGCTTGGGTCAGGGGGCAAAAATTGAAAAACTGTTTTTT

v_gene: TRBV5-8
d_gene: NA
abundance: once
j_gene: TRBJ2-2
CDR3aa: CASSFAPGGGLTGELFF
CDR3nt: TGTGCCAGCAGCTTTGCCCCTGGGGGCGGCCTCACCGGGGAGCTGTTTTTT

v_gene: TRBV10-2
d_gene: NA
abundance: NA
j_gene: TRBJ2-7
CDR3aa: CASSADISYEQYF
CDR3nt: TGCGCCAGCAGTGCCGACATATCCTACGAGCAGTACTTC

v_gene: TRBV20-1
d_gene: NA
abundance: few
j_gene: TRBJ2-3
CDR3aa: CSAPDRTGRSTDTQYF
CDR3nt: TGCAGTGCTCCCGACAGAACCGGTAGGAGCACAGATACGCAGTATTTT

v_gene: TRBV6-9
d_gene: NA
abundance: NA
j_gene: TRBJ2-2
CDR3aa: CASFTTGELFF
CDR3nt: TGTGCCAGTTTTACCACCGGGGAGCTGTTTTTT

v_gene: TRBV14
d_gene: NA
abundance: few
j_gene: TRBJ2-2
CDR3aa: CASSQVPRLRTGELFF
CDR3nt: TGTGCCAGCAGCCAAGTCCCAAGGTTGCGCACCGGGGAGCTGTTTTTT

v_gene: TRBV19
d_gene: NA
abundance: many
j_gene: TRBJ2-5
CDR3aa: CASRTPREETQYF
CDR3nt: TGTGCCAGCCGGACACCGAGAGAGGAGACCCAGTACTTC

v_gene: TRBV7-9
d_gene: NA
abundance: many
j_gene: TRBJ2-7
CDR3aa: CASSLGPPTGYEQYF
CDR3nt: TGTGCCAGCAGCTTAGGGCCCCCGACAGGTTACGAGCAGTACTTC

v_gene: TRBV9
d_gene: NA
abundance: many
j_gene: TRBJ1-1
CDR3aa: CASSERPGDYTEAFF
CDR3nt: TGTGCCAGCAGCGAGCGTCCAGGGGACTACACTGAAGCTTTCTTT

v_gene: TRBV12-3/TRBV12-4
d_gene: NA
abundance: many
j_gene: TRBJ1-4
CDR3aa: CASSPYSLEKLFF
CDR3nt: TGTGCCAGCAGCCCCTATAGCCTAGAAAAACTGTTTTTT

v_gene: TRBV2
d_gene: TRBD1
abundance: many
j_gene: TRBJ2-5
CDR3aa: CASSYDRGETQYF
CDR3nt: TGTGCCAGCAGTTACGACAGGGGAGAGACCCAGTACTTC

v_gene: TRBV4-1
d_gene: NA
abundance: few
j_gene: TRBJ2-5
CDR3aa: CASSHLGLVQETQYF
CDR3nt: TGCGCCAGCAGCCATCTCGGACTCGTACAAGAGACCCAGTACTTC

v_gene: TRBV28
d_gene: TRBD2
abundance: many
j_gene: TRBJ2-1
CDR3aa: CASSLFGGGSSYNEQFF
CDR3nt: TGTGCCAGCAGTTTATTTGGGGGGGGGTCCTCCTACAATGAGCAGTTCTTC

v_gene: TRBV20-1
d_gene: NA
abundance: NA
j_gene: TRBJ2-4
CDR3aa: CSARVQGGIAKNIQYF
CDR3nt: TGCAGTGCTAGGGTACAGGGGGGGATAGCCAAAAACATTCAGTACTTC

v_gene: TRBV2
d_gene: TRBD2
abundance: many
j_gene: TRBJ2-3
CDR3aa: CASSESGGGADTQYF
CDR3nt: TGTGCCAGCAGTGAAAGCGGGGGTGGCGCAGATACGCAGTATTTT

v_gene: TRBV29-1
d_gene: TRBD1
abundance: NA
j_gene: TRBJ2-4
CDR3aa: CSGTGGEAKNIQYF
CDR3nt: TGCAGTGGCACAGGGGGCGAGGCCAAAAACATTCAGTACTTC

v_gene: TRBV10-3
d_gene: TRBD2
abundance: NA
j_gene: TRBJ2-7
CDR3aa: CAISASGLYEQYF
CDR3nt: TGTGCCATCTCGGCTAGCGGGCTCTACGAGCAGTACTTC

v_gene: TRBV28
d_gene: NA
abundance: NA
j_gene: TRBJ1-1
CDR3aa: CASSPPSGGAFF
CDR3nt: TGTGCCAGCAGTCCTCCCTCGGGGGGAGCTTTCTTT

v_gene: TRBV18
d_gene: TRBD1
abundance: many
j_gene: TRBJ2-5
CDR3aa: CASSPGQGLETQYF
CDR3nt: TGTGCCAGCTCACCCGGACAGGGTTTAGAGACCCAGTACTTC

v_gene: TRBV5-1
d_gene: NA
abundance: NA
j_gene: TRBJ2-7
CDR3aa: CASSVTGQFAYEQYF
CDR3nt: TGCGCCAGCAGCGTTACAGGGCAGTTCGCCTACGAGCAGTACTTC

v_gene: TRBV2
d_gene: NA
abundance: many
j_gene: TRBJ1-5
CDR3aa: CASSDTGSNQPQHF
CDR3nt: TGTGCCAGCAGTGATACAGGTAGCAATCAGCCCCAGCATTTT